This T cell receptor (beta chain) was observed in a study of T-cell memory formation after mild COVID-19. Study-wide results and caveats: CD4+ contracting clones were found mainly in CM and EM, and CD8+ ones in EMRA. Pre-infection memory already had some responding clones, implying cross-reactive memory joined. Among clones contracting day 15 to 85, CD4/CD8 was balanced, whereas later expanders leaned CD4+.

In regard to this clonotype: Its antigen remains unknown.

From 5'RACE with constant-segment primers came TCR alpha and TCR beta cDNA libraries that carried sample barcodes and UMIs. TCRdb reprocessed the 5' RACE reads via MiXCR and lists one record per CDR3 protein. Of roughly 480,000 distinct CDR3 sequences in the sample, around 27% are singletons; the top ten hold approximately 12%. The CDR3 is 15 residues long. Germline values: CDR1 MGHDK, CDR2 SYGVNS. Trimming at V came to 6 bases and at J to 7 bases, leaving 4 bases not matched to a gene. This rearrangement joins TRBV25-1 to TRBJ2-2; TRBD2 aligns across 14 bases. The sequence came from an adult woman who had mild COVID-19 (a few samples of this study predate the infection). Cell type and time point are not known. The sample taken for sequencing was PBMCs or a T cell subset sorted from them (not recorded which). Here the CDR3 DNA reads TGTGCCAGCAGCGGACTAGCGGGAGGACTCGGGGAGCTGTTTTTT. Its protein is CASSGLAGGLGELFF. The full variable domain, in which reference TRBV25-1 and TRBJ2-2 provide the parts outside the CDR3, is EADIYQTPRYLVIGTGKKITLECSQTMGHDKMYWYQQDPGMELHLIHYSYGVNSTEKGDLSSESTVSRIRTEHFPLTLESARPSHTSQYLCASSGLAGGLGELFFGEGSRLTVL.